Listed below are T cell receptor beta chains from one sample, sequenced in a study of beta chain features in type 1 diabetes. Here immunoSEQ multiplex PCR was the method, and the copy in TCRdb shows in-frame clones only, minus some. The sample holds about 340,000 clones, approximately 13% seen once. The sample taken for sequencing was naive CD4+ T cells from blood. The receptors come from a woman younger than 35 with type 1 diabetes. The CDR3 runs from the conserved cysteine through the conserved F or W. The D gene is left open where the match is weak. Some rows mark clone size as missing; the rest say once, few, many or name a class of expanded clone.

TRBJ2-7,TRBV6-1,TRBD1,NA,TGTGCCAGCAAGGTCGGGACAGGGAGTTACGAGCAGTACTTC,CASKVGTGSYEQYF
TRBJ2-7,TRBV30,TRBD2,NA,TGTGCCTGGGGGACTAGCCCATACGAGCAGTACTTC,CAWGTSPYEQYF
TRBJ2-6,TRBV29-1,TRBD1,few,TGCAGCGTTGGCCCGGACAGGGGAGGCTCTGGGGCCAACGTCCTGACTTTC,CSVGPDRGGSGANVLTF
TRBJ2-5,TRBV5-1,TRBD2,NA,TGCGCCAGCAGCCCAAACGGAGCGGGAGCCCCGGGACAAGAGACCCAGTACTTC,CASSPNGAGAPGQETQYF
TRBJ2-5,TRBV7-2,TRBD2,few,TGTGCCAGCAGCCCACGGGGGGGAAACAAAGAGACCCAGTACTTC,CASSPRGGNKETQYF
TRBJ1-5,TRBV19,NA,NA,TGTGCCAGTAGTCCAGGGGTAAGTGGTCAGCCCCAGCATTTT,CASSPGVSGQPQHF
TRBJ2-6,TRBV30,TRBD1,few,TGTGCCTGGAGTGGGGGACAGGGAGGGTCTGGGGCCAACGTCCTGACTTTC,CAWSGGQGGSGANVLTF
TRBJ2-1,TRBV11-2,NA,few,TGTGCCAGCAGCTTATTTGGTAGCGGAATTTACAATGAGCAGTTCTTC,CASSLFGSGIYNEQFF
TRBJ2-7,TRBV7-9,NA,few,TGTGCCAGCAGCTGGATGACAGCTTCCTACGAGCAGTACTTC,CASSWMTASYEQYF
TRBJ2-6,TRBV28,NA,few,TGTGCCAGCAGTTTTGCGAGCTCTGGGGCCAACGTCCTGACTTTC,CASSFASSGANVLTF
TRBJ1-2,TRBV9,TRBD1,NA,TGTGCCAGCAGCGTAGCAGCACAGGGGAACTATGGCTACACCTTC,CASSVAAQGNYGYTF
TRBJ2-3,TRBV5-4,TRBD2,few,TGTGCCAGCAGCTTTCCGGGACTAGCGGGACCCACAGATACGCAGTATTTT,CASSFPGLAGPTDTQYF
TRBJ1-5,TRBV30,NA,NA,TGTGCCTGGAGTGTGGACAGTGTCAATCAGCCCCAGCATTTT,CAWSVDSVNQPQHF
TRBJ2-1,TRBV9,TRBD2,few,TGTGCCAGCAGCCCTATAGCGGGAGGGCCCGATGAGCAGTTCTTC,CASSPIAGGPDEQFF
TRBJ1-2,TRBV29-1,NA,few,TGCAGCGTTGATGACGCGGGGAGAGTCGCCTTC,CSVDDAGRVAF
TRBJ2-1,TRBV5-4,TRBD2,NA,TGTGCCAGCAGCTTCGGCGGGGCTAGCGGGCGGTACAATGAGCAGTTCTTC,CASSFGGASGRYNEQFF
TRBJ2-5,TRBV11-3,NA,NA,TGTGCCAGCAGCCCCCGGACAGCTCAAGAGACCCAGTACTTC,CASSPRTAQETQYF
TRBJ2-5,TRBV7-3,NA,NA,TGTGCCAGCAGCTTCCTGCCCGGGACACTAAAAGAGACCCAGTACTTC,CASSFLPGTLKETQYF
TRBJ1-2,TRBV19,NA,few,TGTGCCAGTAGTTCCCAAGCGGCCTATGGCTACACCTTC,CASSSQAAYGYTF
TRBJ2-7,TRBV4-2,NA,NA,TGTGCCAGCAGCCAAGCCCCGGGTAATAACGAGCAGTACTTC,CASSQAPGNNEQYF
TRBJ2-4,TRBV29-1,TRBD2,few,TGCAGCGTTGAATGGGTAGCGGGCTCAAAAAACATTCAGTACTTC,CSVEWVAGSKNIQYF
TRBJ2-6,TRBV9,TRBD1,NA,TGTGCCAGCAGCGTAGAGGACAGGGAGACCAACGTCCTGACTTTC,CASSVEDRETNVLTF
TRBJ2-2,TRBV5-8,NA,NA,TGTGCCAGCAGCTTGGGGGGGCGCATCACCGGGGAGCTGTTTTTT,CASSLGGRITGELFF
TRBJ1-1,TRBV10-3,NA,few,TGTGCCATCAGTGCGTCCGTAAACACTGAAGCTTTCTTT,CAISASVNTEAFF
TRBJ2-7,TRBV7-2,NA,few,TGTGCCAGCAGCTTAGCGAGGTACGAGCAGTACTTC,CASSLARYEQYF
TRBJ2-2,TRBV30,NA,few,TGTGCCTGGGGCCCCCGGCGGGGGAACACCGGGGAGCTGTTTTTT,CAWGPRRGNTGELFF
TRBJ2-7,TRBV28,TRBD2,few,TGTGCCAGCAGTTTCGCCCTAGCGGTCCTCTCCTACGAGCAGTACTTC,CASSFALAVLSYEQYF
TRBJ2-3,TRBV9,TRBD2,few,TGTGCCAGCAGCGTTGGACTAGCGTCAGGAACAGATACGCAGTATTTT,CASSVGLASGTDTQYF
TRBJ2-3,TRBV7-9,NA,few,TGTGCCTTAGGGGATCTTTTCACAGATACGCAGTATTTT,CALGDLFTDTQYF
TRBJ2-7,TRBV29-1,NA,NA,TGCAGCGTCGCGGGACCGAGCTACGAGCAGTACTTC,CSVAGPSYEQYF
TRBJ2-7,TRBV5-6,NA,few,TGTGCCAGCAGCTTGTCTTTCAACCCAGCCTACGAGCAGTACTTC,CASSLSFNPAYEQYF
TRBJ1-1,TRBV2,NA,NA,TGTGCCAGCAGTGAAGCGCAAGCGGTGAACACTGAAGCTTTCTTT,CASSEAQAVNTEAFF
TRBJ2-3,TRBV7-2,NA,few,TGTGCCAGCACTGGGAGGCTAGGGACAGATACGCAGTATTTT,CASTGRLGTDTQYF
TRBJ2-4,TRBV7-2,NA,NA,TGTGCCAGCAGCTCACTAGGTCCAAACAACATTCAGTACTTC,CASSSLGPNNIQYF